The 32 T cell receptor beta chains given below trace back to one sample, sequenced in a study of cytomegalovirus exposure and HLA in healthy donors. With 60 Vbeta and 13 Jbeta primers, the PCR was carried out. Assay: immunoSEQ multiplex PCR; the TCRdb copy retains only in-frame clones and omits some. The repertoire includes about 200,000 clones, over 70% of them detected once, and 0.71% sits in the top ten. Sequencing was done on a sample of PBMCs. Source of these receptors: a boy aged 2 to 9 in good health and CMV-seronegative.

The V gene is TRBV7-9, the J gene TRBJ1-1; tentatively, D is TRBD1 (6 bases). CDR1 and CDR2 from the germline V gene are SEHNR and FQNEAQ (reference sequence). Trimming took off 2 bases at V and 7 bases at J, with 14 bases between the two ends. The CDR3 totals 14 residues. CDR3 residues: CASSLSGGGLEAFF. The CDR3 region has the DNA TGTGCCAGCAGCTTAAGTGGCGGGGGCCTTGAAGCTTTCTTT.

The rearrangement links TRBV4-1 to TRBJ2-5, with D possibly matching TRBD2 (6 bases). V dropped 4 bases and J dropped 0 bases, with 15 bases sitting between them. Germline values: CDR1 MGHRA, CDR2 YSYEKL. The CDR3 loop spans 16 amino acids. The CDR3 nucleotides are TGCGCCAGCAGCCGCGGACTGGAGGGATACCAAGAGACCCAGTACTTC. This translates into CASSRGLEGYQETQYF.

The rearrangement links TRBV9 to TRBJ2-2, with 12 bases identical to TRBD2. CDR1 and CDR2 (germline): SGDLS, YYNGEE. The CDR3 runs 16 residues. Losses at the gene ends were 4 bases for V and 4 bases for J; bases not matched to a gene: 5. The CDR3 bases are TGTGCCAGCAGCCCCCCTAGCGGGGGGGCCACCGGGGAGCTGTTTTTT. Translated, it gives CASSPPSGGATGELFF.

J is TRBJ2-7 and V is TRBV14, with a tentative D call TRBD2 (5 bases). The CDR3 has 13 residues. Germline lookup yields CDR1 SGHDN and CDR2 FVKESK. Trimming left V 0 bases short and J 3 bases short, with 6 bases between. CDR3 bases: TGTGCCAGCAGCCAAGACGACTACTACGAGCAGTACTTC. Its translation is CASSQDDYYEQYF.

This rearrangement joins TRBV11-2 to TRBJ1-1; perhaps TRBD1 as D (6 bases). The CDR3 loop spans 14 amino acids. The germline V and J ends were trimmed by 2 bases and 4 bases, with 11 bases remaining between them. Germline CDR1 SGHAT, CDR2 FQNNGV. CDR3 DNA: TGTGCCAGCAGCTTAACCACCAGGGGCACTGAAGCTTTCTTT. Protein product: CASSLTTRGTEAFF.

This sequence joins TRBV9 and TRBJ2-7; 13 bases are shared with TRBD2. There are 15 residues in the CDR3. Trimming at V came to 3 bases and at J to 3 bases, leaving 3 bases not matched to a gene. Germline V gene sequence: CDR1 SGDLS, CDR2 YYNGEE. As DNA, the CDR3 is TGTGCCAGCAGCGCGGGACTAGCGGGGATCTACGAGCAGTACTTC. As protein: CASSAGLAGIYEQYF.

This chain joins TRBV4-1 and TRBJ1-2; TRBD1 might be the D (5 bases). Trimming cost V 0 bases and J 3 bases, with 8 bases left between them. Germline V gives CDR1 MGHRA, CDR2 YSYEKL. The CDR3 has 14 amino acids. CDR3: CASSQDRAYYGYTF. CDR3 sequence (DNA): TGCGCCAGCAGCCAAGACAGGGCCTACTATGGCTACACCTTC.

The V and J genes are TRBV6-5 and TRBJ1-2, with 7 bases fitting TRBD1. J gave up 4 bases and V 6 bases, and 11 bases lay outside the gene matches. Per the germline V gene, CDR1 is MNHEY and CDR2 is SVGAGI. CDR3 length: 15 residues. CDR3 amino acids: CASRNRDRGFYGYTF. CDR3 DNA: TGTGCCAGCAGAAACCGGGACAGAGGATTCTATGGCTACACCTTC.

In this sample, this clone turned up once. The CDR3 region has the DNA TGCAGCGCTGCCAGCAGGGCAGGAGGGGACTATGGCTACACCTTC. Translated: CSAASRAGGDYGYTF. The chain links TRBV29-1 to TRBJ1-2; the D gene is possibly TRBD1 (5 bases). Germline V CDR1 and CDR2: SQVTM, ANQGSEA. Trimming took 7 bases from V and 3 from J, leaving 21 bases between them. CDR3 length: 15 amino acids. The variable domain in full, completed from reference TRBV29-1 and TRBJ1-2, reads SAVISQKPSRDICQRGTSLTIQCQVDSQVTMMFWYRQQPGQSLTLIATANQGSEATYESGFVIDKFPISRPNLTFSTLTVSNMSPEDSSIYLCSAASRAGGDYGYTFGSGTRLTVV.

This clone was seen a handful of times. The rearrangement links TRBV6-1 to TRBJ2-6; D is uncertain. V lost 6 bases to trimming and J lost 11 bases, with 8 bases between them. Looked up from germline, CDR1 is MNHNS and CDR2 is SASEGT. This CDR3 comprises 11 residues. CDR3: CASSLPDVLTF. Here the CDR3 DNA reads TGTGCCAGCAGCCTCCCTGACGTCCTGACTTTC.

The V and J genes are TRBV7-8 and TRBJ2-1; 14 positions agree with TRBD2. CDR1 SGHVS and CDR2 FQNEAQ come from the germline V gene. CDR3 size: 17 residues. The V gene end was trimmed by 1 base and the J gene end by 7 bases; junction bases not matched to a gene: 6. The CDR3 reads CASSLGVGLAGENEQFF. The CDR3 nucleotides read TGTGCCAGCAGCTTAGGGGTGGGACTAGCGGGGGAGAATGAGCAGTTCTTC.

The chain links TRBV19 to TRBJ1-5; D not resolved. The CDR3 covers 15 residues. Germline V gives CDR1 LNHDA, CDR2 SQIVND (reference sequence). V shed 4 bases and J shed 4 bases, with 14 bases lying between them. The chain's CDR3 is CASSTHSFGNQPQHF. In DNA form, the CDR3 reads TGTGCCAGTAGTACTCACAGTTTTGGTAATCAGCCCCAGCATTTT.

V is TRBV19 and J is TRBJ2-3; 10 bases are shared with TRBD2. Germline assignment: CDR1 LNHDA and CDR2 SQIVND (reference sequence). This CDR3 has 13 residues. Trimming at V came to 6 bases and at J to 6 bases, leaving 3 bases not matched to a gene. The CDR3 sequence: CASSKLAGDTQYF. As DNA, the CDR3 is TGTGCCAGTAGCAAACTAGCGGGGGATACGCAGTATTTT.

The J gene is TRBJ2-1, the V gene TRBV30, with 9 bases identical to TRBD2. This CDR3 comprises 15 residues. CDR1 and CDR2 (germline): GTSNPN, SVGIG (reference sequence). With 4 bases clipped from V and 4 bases from J, the junction kept 8 bases outside the gene matches. For the CDR3, the DNA is TGTGCCTGGAACCCCACTAGCGGGCGTTACAATGAGCAGTTCTTC. It translates to CAWNPTSGRYNEQFF.

This clone was detected once. This chain joins TRBV6-9 and TRBJ2-2, with TRBD2 identical over 8 bases. V shed 9 bases and J 4 bases; nucleotides not matched to a gene: 13. The CDR3 runs 16 residues. Germline values: CDR1 MNHGY, CDR2 SVAAGI. This chain's CDR3 is CASSKEAGESTGELFF. The CDR3 DNA is TGTGCCAGTTCTAAGGAAGCGGGAGAAAGCACCGGGGAGCTGTTTTTT.

This chain connects TRBV15 to TRBJ1-1; TRBD1 aligns across 10 bases. Germline CDR1 reads LNHNV; CDR2 reads YYDKDF (reference sequence). J was trimmed by 7 bases and V by 7 bases; bases with no gene match: 6. The CDR3 loop spans 13 amino acids. The CDR3 loop is CATTRTGGGEAFF. DNA of the CDR3: TGTGCCACCACCAGGACAGGGGGAGGTGAAGCTTTCTTT.

As DNA, the CDR3 is TGTGCCATCACCGCGGGACTAGCGGGAGAAGAGACCCAGTACTTC. This gives the protein CAITAGLAGEETQYF. The gene calls are TRBV10-3 and TRBJ2-5; 14 positions agree with TRBD2. Germline V gene lookup returns CDR1 ENHRY and CDR2 SYGVKD. With V trimmed by 7 bases and J by 3 bases, 4 bases remained unmatched. This CDR3 is 15 amino acids long.

In its sample, this clone was seen a few times. The J gene is TRBJ2-6, the V gene TRBV5-1; 7 bases are shared with TRBD1. There are 15 residues in the CDR3. V gave up 2 bases and J gave up 4 bases; unmatched junction bases: 3. Germline V CDR1 and CDR2: SGHRS, YFSETQ. The CDR3 DNA reads TGCGCCAGCAGCTTTGACAGGGCCGGGGCCAACGTCCTGACTTTC. This codes for CASSFDRAGANVLTF.

A single count supports this clone. The V and J genes are TRBV9 and TRBJ2-7, with D unclear. Trimming took off 0 bases at V and 3 bases at J, with 13 bases between the two ends. Germline values: CDR1 SGDLS, CDR2 YYNGEE. This CDR3 contains 15 residues. The CDR3 coding sequence is TGTGCCAGCAGCGTAGATCGGAGCCTGAGCTACGAGCAGTACTTC. Protein sequence: CASSVDRSLSYEQYF. The variable domain in full, with the rest retrieved from reference TRBV9 and TRBJ2-7, is DSGVTQTPKHLITATGQRVTLRCSPRSGDLSVYWYQQSLDQGLQFLIQYYNGEERAKGNILERFSAQQFPDLHSELNLSSLELGDSALYFCASSVDRSLSYEQYFGPGTRLTVT.

V usage is TRBV6-5 and J usage is TRBJ1-1; no clear D gene. V was trimmed by 4 bases and J by 1 base, leaving 13 bases between them. Per germline, CDR1 MNHEY and CDR2 SVGAGI. CDR3 size: 15 residues. In DNA, the CDR3 is TGTGCCAGCAGTTCCCTAAGGGAGGGGAACACTGAAGCTTTCTTT. Translating gives CASSSLREGNTEAFF.

This rearrangement joins TRBV6-1 to TRBJ2-1; 8 nucleotides align to TRBD2. The V segment lost 6 bases and the J segment 7 bases; nucleotides outside the gene matches: 8. The CDR3 contains 14 residues. CDR1 and CDR2 (germline): MNHNS, SASEGT. This CDR3 reads CASRQGLVGNEQFF. For the CDR3, the DNA is TGTGCCAGCAGACAGGGACTAGTTGGGAATGAGCAGTTCTTC.

CDR3 residues: CASSPLAESSGNTIYF. CDR3 in DNA: TGTGCCAGTAGTCCCCTCGCGGAGAGCTCTGGAAACACCATATATTTT. V usage is TRBV19 and J usage is TRBJ1-3; D is unresolved. V lost 5 bases to trimming and J lost 0 bases, with 14 bases between them. This CDR3 has 16 residues. From germline, CDR1 is LNHDA and CDR2 SQIVND (reference sequence).

The V gene is TRBV13, the J gene TRBJ1-2; no firm D call. Germline V gene lookup returns CDR1 PRHDT and CDR2 FYEKMQ (reference sequence). This CDR3 has 15 amino acids. The V and J ends lost 7 bases and 7 bases respectively, with 22 bases between them. CDR3 in DNA: TGTGCCAGCACCACTGTCCAGGTCGACGATGGTGGCTACACCTTC. This translates into CASTTVQVDDGGYTF.

The V and J genes are TRBV18 and TRBJ2-1; 7 nucleotides align to TRBD2. Germline assignment: CDR1 KGHSH and CDR2 LQKENI. V lost 3 bases and J lost 7; bases outside the gene matches: 6. There are 14 residues in the CDR3. CDR3 bases: TGTGCCAGCTCACCTCGGGACGGGGGGAATGAGCAGTTCTTC. Translation gives CASSPRDGGNEQFF. The full variable domain, in which reference TRBV18 and TRBJ2-1 provide the parts outside the CDR3, is NAGVMQNPRHLVRRRGQEARLRCSPMKGHSHVYWYRQLPEEGLKFMVYLQKENIIDESGMPKERFSAEFPKEGPSILRIQQVVRGDSAAYFCASSPRDGGNEQFFGPGTRLTVL.

The rearrangement uses TRBV6-6 and TRBJ2-5; 8 positions match TRBD1. The end of the DNA is better explained by TRBJ2-7, so the J call may be wrong. Germline CDR1 MNHNY, CDR2 SVGAGI (reference sequence). The CDR3 loop spans 16 amino acids. In DNA, the CDR3 is TGTGCCAGCAGTTTATCTCGGACAGGGAGTCCCTACGAGCAGTACTTC. This gives the protein CASSLSRTGSPYEQYF.

This clone was seen just once. The chain couples TRBV29-1 to TRBJ1-2; TRBD1 is a possible D gene (6 bases). Germline CDR1 is SQVTM and CDR2 is ANQGSEA. This CDR3 has 11 residues. Trimming removed 7 bases at V and 8 bases at J, with 14 bases between. CDR3 DNA: TGCAGCGCATTGACAGACAGGGGCTACACCTTC. Residues: CSALTDRGYTF.

J is TRBJ1-2 and V is TRBV29-1; D might be TRBD1 (5 bases). This CDR3 has 14 residues. The ends were cut back, 2 bases at V and 0 bases at J, with 10 bases in the middle. CDR1 is SQVTM and CDR2 is ANQGSEA in the germline V gene. The CDR3 spells CSVESREANYGYTF. DNA for the CDR3: TGCAGCGTTGAAAGCAGGGAAGCTAACTATGGCTACACCTTC.

As DNA, the CDR3 is TGCGCCAGCAGCTTGGGGGGCGGAAACCAAGAGACCCAGTACTTC. Translated, it gives CASSLGGGNQETQYF. The J gene is TRBJ2-5, the V gene TRBV5-1; tentatively, D is TRBD1 (5 bases). Looked up from germline, CDR1 is SGHRS and CDR2 is YFSETQ. V shed 0 bases and J shed 0 bases, with 9 bases lying between them. The CDR3 has 15 amino acids.

This clone was counted only a few times. This chain links TRBV29-1 with TRBJ2-6; tentative D call: TRBD1 (5 bases). Germline CDR1 is SQVTM and CDR2 is ANQGSEA. Trimming removed 7 bases from V and 1 base from J, with 8 bases in between. The CDR3 runs to 13 residues. This CDR3 reads CSAQGSGANVLTF. The CDR3 bases are TGCAGCGCGCAGGGTTCTGGGGCCAACGTCCTGACTTTC.

This clone was seen a handful of times. This chain connects TRBV2 to TRBJ2-7; the D is unclear. This CDR3 has 15 amino acids. Germline V gene sequence: CDR1 SNHLY, CDR2 FYNNEI. Trimming stripped 6 bases from V and 3 bases from J, with 18 bases between. The DNA for the CDR3 is TGTGCCAGCAGCTCCCGTGCGGTATCGAGCTACGAGCAGTACTTC. It translates to CASSSRAVSSYEQYF.

The chain combines TRBV15 with TRBJ2-5; 7 bases align to TRBD1. J lost 5 bases, V lost 1 base, and 7 bases had no gene match. The CDR3 totals 15 residues. From germline, CDR1 is LNHNV and CDR2 YYDKDF (reference sequence). Here the CDR3 DNA reads TGTGCCACCAGCAGAGCCGGGACAGAAAAGGAGACCCAGTACTTC. Amino acids: CATSRAGTEKETQYF.

This chain links TRBV2 with TRBJ2-3; D not certain. The V end was cut by 3 bases, the J end by 6 bases, with 13 bases between. The CDR3 runs to 14 residues. Germline V CDR1 and CDR2: SNHLY, FYNNEI. The CDR3 DNA sequence: TGTGCCAGCAGTGAGTCCCCCCTTTTGGATACGCAGTATTTT. It yields the protein CASSESPLLDTQYF.